This TCR beta chain was recovered during a study of PD-1 blockade in mismatch repair-deficient tumors. On the study more broadly: All were previously treated, progressing patients with 11 to 13 mismatch repair-deficient cancer types.

About this clone: Antigen specificity is unknown.

PCR or immunohistochemistry showed mismatch repair deficiency in every enrolled patient. TCRs were sequenced from a few patients responding to pembrolizumab. Study-wide results and caveats: Tumor-resident clones, often undetectable pretreatment in blood, expanded then contracted after pembrolizumab.

After removal of 4 bases from V and 2 bases from J, the junction contained 3 bases not matched to a gene. Per the germline V gene, CDR1 is ENHRY and CDR2 is SYGVKD. The CDR3 has 16 amino acids. The protocol was immunoSEQ multiplex PCR, while the TCRdb copy is restricted to in-frame clones and leaves out a portion. The sample lists approximately 63,000 clones; approximately 88% were seen once. This specimen consisted of peripheral blood, obtained 52 weeks after starting pembrolizumab. This clonotype originated in an adult with mismatch repair-deficient cancer. The genes are TRBV10-3 and TRBJ2-2, with 11 bases fitting TRBD2. This chain's CDR3 is CAISGTSGRNTGELFF. The DNA for the CDR3 is TGTGCCATCAGTGGAACTAGCGGGAGAAACACCGGGGAGCTGTTTTTT.